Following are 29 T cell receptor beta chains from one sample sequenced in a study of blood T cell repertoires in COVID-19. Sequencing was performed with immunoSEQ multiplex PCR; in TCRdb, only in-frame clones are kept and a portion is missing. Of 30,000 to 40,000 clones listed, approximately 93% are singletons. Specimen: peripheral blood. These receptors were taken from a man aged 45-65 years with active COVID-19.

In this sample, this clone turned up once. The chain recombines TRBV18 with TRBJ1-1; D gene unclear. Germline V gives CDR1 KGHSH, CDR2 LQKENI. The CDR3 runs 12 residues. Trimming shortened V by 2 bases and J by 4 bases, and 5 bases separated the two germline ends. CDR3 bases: TGTGCCAGCTCACCAAGAGCCACTGAAGCTTTCTTT. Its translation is CASSPRATEAFF. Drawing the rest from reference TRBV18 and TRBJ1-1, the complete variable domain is NAGVMQNPRHLVRRRGQEARLRCSPMKGHSHVYWYRQLPEEGLKFMVYLQKENIIDESGMPKERFSAEFPKEGPSILRIQQVVRGDSAAYFCASSPRATEAFFGQGTRLTVV.

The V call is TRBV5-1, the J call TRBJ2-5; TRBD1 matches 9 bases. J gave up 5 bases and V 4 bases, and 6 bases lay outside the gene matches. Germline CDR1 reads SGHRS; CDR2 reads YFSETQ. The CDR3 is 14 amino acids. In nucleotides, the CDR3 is TGCGCCAGCAGCCGTACAGGGGGCGAGGAGACCCAGTACTTC. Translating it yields CASSRTGGEETQYF.

The CDR3 nucleotides read TGTGCCAGCAGCGTAGTGACTAGCGGAGAGACCCAGTACTTC. Translation gives CASSVVTSGETQYF. The chain links TRBV9 to TRBJ2-5; 9 nucleotides match TRBD2. This CDR3 has 14 amino acids. J gave up 4 bases and V 0 bases, and 1 base lay outside the gene matches. Germline V CDR1 and CDR2: SGDLS, YYNGEE.

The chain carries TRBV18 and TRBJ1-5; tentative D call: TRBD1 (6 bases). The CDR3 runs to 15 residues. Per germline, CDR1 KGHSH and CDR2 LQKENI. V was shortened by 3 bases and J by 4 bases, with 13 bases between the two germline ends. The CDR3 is CASSPLGDTNQPQHF. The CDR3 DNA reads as TGTGCCAGCTCACCTTTGGGGGACACGAATCAGCCCCAGCATTTT.

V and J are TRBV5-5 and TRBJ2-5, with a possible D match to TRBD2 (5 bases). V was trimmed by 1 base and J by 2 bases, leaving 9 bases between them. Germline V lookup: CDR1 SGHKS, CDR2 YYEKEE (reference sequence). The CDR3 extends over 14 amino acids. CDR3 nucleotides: TGTGCCAGCAGCTTGACGGGGTCTCAAGAGACCCAGTACTTC. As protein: CASSLTGSQETQYF.

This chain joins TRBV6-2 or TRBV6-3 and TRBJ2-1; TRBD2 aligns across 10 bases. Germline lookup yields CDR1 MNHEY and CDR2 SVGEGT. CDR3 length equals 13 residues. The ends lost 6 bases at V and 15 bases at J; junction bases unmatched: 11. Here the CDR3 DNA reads TGTGCCAGCAGCCTCCCCGGACTAGCGGTGCCGTTCTTC. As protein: CASSLPGLAVPFF.

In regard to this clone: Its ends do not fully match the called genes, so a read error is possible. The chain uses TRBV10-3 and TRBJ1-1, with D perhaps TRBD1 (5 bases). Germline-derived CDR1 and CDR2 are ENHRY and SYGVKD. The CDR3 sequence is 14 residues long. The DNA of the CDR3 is TGTGCCATCAGTGAGTCTGGGGGGAACCCTGAAGCTTTCTTT. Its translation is CAISESGGNPEAFF.

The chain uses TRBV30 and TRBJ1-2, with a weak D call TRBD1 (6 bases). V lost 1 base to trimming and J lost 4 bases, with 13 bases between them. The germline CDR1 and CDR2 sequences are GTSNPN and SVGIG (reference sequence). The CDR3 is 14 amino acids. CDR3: CAWSGSGEAYGYTF. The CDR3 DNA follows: TGTGCCTGGAGTGGTTCAGGGGAAGCCTATGGCTACACCTTC.

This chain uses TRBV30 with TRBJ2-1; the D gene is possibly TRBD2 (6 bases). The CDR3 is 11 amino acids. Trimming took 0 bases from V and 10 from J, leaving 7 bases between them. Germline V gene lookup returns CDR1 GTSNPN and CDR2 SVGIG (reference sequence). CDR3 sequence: CAWSVGGEQFF. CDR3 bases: TGTGCCTGGAGTGTCGGAGGGGAGCAGTTCTTC.

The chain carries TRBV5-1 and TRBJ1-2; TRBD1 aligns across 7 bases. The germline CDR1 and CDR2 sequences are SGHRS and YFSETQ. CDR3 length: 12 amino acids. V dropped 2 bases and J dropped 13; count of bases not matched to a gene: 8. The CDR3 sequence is CASSLGGTGFTF. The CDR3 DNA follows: TGCGCCAGCAGCTTAGGGGGCACCGGGTTCACCTTC.

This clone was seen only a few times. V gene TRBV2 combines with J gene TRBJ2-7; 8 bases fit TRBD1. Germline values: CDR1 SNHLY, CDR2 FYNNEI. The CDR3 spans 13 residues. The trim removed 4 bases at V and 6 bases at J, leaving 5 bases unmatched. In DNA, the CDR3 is TGTGCCAGCAGTGCAGACAGGGGCTCCGAGCAGTACTTC. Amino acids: CASSADRGSEQYF. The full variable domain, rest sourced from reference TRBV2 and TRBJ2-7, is EPEVTQTPSHQVTQMGQEVILRCVPISNHLYFYWYRQILGQKVEFLVSFYNNEISEKSEIFDDQFSVERPDGSNFTLKIRSTKLEDSAMYFCASSADRGSEQYFGPGTRLTVT.

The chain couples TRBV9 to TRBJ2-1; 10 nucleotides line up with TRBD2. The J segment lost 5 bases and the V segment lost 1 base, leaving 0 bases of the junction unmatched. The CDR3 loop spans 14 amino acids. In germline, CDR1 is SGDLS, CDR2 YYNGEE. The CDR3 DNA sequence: TGTGCCAGCAGCGTAACTAGCGGGGACAATGAGCAGTTCTTC. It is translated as CASSVTSGDNEQFF.

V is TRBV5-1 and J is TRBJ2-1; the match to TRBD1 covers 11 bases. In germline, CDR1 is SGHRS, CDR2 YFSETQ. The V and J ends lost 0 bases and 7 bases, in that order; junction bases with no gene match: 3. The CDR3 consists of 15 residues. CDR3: CASSLGTGGSNEQFF. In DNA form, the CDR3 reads TGCGCCAGCAGCTTGGGGACAGGGGGCTCAAATGAGCAGTTCTTC.

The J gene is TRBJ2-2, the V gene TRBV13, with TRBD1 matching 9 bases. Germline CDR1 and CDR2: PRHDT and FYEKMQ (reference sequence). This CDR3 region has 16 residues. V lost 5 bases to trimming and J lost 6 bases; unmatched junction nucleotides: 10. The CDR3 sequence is CASSPQRDRVPGELFF. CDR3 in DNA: TGTGCCAGCAGCCCACAGAGGGACAGGGTCCCCGGGGAGCTGTTTTTT.

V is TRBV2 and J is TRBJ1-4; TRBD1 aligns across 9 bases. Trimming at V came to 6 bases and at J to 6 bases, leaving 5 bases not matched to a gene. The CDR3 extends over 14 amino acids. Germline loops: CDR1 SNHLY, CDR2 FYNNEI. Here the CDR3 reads CASRTTGGDEKLFF. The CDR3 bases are TGTGCCAGCAGGACTACAGGGGGCGATGAAAAACTGTTTTTT.

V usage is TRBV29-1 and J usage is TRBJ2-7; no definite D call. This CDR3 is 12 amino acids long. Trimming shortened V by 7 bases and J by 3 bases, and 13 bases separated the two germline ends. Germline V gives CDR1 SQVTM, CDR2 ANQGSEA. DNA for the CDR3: TGCAGCGCGAACTACCTGGGCTACGAGCAGTACTTC. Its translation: CSANYLGYEQYF.

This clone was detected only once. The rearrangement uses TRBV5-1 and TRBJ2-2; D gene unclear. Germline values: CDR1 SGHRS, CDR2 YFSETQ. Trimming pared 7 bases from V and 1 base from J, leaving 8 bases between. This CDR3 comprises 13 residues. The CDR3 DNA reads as TGCGCCAGCGCGTCAGGGAACACCGGGGAGCTGTTTTTT. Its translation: CASASGNTGELFF.

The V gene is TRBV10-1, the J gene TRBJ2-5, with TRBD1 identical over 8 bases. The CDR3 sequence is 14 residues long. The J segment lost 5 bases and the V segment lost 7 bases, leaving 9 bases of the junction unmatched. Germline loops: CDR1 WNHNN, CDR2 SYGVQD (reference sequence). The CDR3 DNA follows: TGCGCCAGCAATTTCAGGGGGCGCGGGGAGACCCAGTACTTC. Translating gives CASNFRGRGETQYF.

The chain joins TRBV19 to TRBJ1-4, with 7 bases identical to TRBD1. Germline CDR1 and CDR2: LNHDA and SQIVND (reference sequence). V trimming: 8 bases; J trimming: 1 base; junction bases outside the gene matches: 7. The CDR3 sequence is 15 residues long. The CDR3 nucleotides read TGTGCCAGTTCCCGACAGGGCGTAACTAATGAAAAACTGTTTTTT. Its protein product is CASSRQGVTNEKLFF.

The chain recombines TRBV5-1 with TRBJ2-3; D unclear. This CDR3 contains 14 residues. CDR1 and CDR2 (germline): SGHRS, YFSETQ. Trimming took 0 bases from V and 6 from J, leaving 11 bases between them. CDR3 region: CASSLGRPEDTQYF. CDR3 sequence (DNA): TGCGCCAGCAGCTTGGGTAGACCGGAGGATACGCAGTATTTT.

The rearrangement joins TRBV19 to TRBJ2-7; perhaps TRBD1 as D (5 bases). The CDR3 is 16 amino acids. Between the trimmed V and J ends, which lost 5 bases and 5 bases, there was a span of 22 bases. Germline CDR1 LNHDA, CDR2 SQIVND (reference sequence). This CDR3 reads CASSVRPDSYGDEQYF. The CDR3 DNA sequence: TGTGCCAGTAGTGTAAGACCCGACAGCTACGGCGACGAGCAGTACTTC.

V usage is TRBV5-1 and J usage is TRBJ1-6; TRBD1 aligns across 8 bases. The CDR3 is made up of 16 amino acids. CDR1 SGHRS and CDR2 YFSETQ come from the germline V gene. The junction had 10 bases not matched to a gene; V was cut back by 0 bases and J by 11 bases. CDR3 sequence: CASSLEQGGASTPLHF. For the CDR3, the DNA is TGCGCCAGCAGCTTGGAACAGGGGGGCGCTTCAACACCCCTCCACTTT.

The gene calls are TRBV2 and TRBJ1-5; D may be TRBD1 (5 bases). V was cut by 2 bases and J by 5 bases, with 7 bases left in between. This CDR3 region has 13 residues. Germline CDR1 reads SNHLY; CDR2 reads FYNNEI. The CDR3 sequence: CASSEIRDQPQHF. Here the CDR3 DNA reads TGTGCCAGCAGTGAAATCAGGGATCAGCCCCAGCATTTT.

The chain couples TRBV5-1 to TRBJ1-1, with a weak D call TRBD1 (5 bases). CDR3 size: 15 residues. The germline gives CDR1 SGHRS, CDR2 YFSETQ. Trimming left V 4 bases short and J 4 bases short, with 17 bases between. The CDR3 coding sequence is TGCGCCAGCAGCACCCCGGAAAGGGGAATCACTGAAGCTTTCTTT. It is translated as CASSTPERGITEAFF.

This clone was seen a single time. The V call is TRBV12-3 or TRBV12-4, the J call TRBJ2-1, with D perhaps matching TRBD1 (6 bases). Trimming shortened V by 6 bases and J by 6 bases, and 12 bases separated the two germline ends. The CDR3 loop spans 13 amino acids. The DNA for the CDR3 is TGTGCCAGCAGCCAAGGACAGATCAATGAGCAGTTCTTC. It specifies CASSQGQINEQFF.

This CDR3 is CASSYPSGASYEQYF. The CDR3 DNA is TGTGCCAGCAGCTATCCTAGCGGTGCCTCCTACGAGCAGTACTTC. The chain uses TRBV7-2 and TRBJ2-7; 7 nucleotides line up with TRBD2. The CDR3 covers 15 residues. Germline V gene sequence: CDR1 SGHTA, CDR2 FQGNSA. Trimming removed 4 bases from V and 0 bases from J; junction bases left unmatched: 6. Full variable domain (rest looked up from reference TRBV7-2 and TRBJ2-7): GAGVSQSPSNKVTEKGKDVELRCDPISGHTALYWYRQSLGQGLEFLIYFQGNSAPDKSGLPSDRFSAERTGGSVSTLTIQRTQQEDSAVYLCASSYPSGASYEQYFGPGTRLTVT.

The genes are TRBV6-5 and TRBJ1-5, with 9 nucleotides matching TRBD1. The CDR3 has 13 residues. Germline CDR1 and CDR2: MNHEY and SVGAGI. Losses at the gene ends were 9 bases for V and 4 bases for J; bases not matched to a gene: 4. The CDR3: CASGTGRNQPQHF. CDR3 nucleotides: TGTGCCAGTGGGACAGGGAGGAATCAGCCCCAGCATTTT.

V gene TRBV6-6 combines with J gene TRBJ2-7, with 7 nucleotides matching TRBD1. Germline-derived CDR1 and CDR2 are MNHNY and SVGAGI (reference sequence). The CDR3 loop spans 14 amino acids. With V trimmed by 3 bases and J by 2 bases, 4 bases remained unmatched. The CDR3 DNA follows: TGTGCCAGCAGTTATTTACAGGGGACCTACGAGCAGTACTTC. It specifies CASSYLQGTYEQYF.

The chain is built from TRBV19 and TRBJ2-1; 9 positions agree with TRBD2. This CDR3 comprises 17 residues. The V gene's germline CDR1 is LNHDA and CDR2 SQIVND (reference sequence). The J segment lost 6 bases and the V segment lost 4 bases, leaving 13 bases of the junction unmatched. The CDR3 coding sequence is TGTGCCAGTAGTAGAACAATAAAGCGGGGGGCGGGCAATGAGCAGTTCTTC. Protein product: CASSRTIKRGAGNEQFF.